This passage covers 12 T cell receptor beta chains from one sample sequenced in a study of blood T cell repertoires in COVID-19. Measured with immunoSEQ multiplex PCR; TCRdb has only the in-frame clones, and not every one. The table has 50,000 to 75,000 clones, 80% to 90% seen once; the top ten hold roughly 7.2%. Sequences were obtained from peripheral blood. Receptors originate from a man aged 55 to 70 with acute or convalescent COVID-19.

As DNA, the CDR3 is TGTGCCAGCAGCGGAGGGACAGGTTCATTGGAAAAACTGTTTTTT. Amino acid sequence: CASSGGTGSLEKLFF. The rearrangement uses TRBV7-2 and TRBJ1-4, with 8 positions matching TRBD1. CDR3 length: 15 amino acids. Germline CDR1 and CDR2: SGHTA and FQGNSA. Trimming removed 5 bases from V and 8 bases from J; junction bases left unmatched: 10.

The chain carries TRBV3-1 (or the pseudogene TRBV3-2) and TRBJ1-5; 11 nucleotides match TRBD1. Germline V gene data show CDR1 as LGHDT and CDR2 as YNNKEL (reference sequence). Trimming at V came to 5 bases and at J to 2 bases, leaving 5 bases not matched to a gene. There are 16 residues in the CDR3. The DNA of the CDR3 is TGTGCCAGCAGCTATGGGACAGGGGGTGGCAATCAGCCCCAGCATTTT. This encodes CASSYGTGGGNQPQHF.

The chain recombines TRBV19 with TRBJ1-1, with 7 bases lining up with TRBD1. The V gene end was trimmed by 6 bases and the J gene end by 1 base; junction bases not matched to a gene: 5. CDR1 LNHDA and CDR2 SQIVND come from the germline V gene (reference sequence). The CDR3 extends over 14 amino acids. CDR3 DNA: TGTGCCAGTAGGATACAGGGGAGGAACACTGAAGCTTTCTTT. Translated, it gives CASRIQGRNTEAFF.

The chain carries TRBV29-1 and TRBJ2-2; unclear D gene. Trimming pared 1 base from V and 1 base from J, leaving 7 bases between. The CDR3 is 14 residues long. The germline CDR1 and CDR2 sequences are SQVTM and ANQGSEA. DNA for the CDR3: TGCAGCGTTGAAGGAGACAAGAACACCGGGGAGCTGTTTTTT. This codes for CSVEGDKNTGELFF.

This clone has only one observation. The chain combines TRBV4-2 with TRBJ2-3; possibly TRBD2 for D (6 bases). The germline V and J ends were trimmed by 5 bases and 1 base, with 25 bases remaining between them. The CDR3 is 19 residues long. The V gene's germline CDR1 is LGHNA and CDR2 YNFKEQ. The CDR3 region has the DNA TGTGCCAGCAGCGGAAGAGAAGGGTTGGAGGGGTTTCGCACAGATACGCAGTATTTT. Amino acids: CASSGREGLEGFRTDTQYF.

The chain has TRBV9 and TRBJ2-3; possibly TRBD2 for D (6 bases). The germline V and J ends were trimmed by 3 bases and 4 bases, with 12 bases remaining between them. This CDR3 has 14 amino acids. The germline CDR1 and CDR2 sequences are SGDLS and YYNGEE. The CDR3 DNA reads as TGTGCCAGCAGCGCCTCCTCGGGAGCAGATACGCAGTATTTT. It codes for CASSASSGADTQYF.

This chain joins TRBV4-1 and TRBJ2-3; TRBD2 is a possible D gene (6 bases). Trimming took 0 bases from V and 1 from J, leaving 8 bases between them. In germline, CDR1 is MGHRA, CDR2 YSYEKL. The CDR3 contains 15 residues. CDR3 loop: CASSQEEGRTDTQYF. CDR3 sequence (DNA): TGCGCCAGCAGCCAAGAGGAGGGTCGCACAGATACGCAGTATTTT.

This CDR3 reads CASSSAGTGGPPRREETQYF. The DNA for the CDR3 is TGTGCCAGCAGTTCGGCTGGGACAGGGGGCCCCCCCCGGCGGGAAGAGACCCAGTACTTC. The genes are TRBV6-2 or TRBV6-3 and TRBJ2-5; 12 bases match TRBD1. Looked up from germline, CDR1 is MNHEY and CDR2 is SVGEGT. This CDR3 comprises 20 residues. J lost 3 bases, V lost 4 bases, and 18 bases had no gene match.

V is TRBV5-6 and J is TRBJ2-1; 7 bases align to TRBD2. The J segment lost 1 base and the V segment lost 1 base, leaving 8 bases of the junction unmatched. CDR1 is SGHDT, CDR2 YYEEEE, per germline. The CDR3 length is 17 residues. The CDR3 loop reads CASSLQAMGGSYNEQFF. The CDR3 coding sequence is TGTGCCAGCAGCTTGCAGGCGATGGGGGGGTCCTACAATGAGCAGTTCTTC.

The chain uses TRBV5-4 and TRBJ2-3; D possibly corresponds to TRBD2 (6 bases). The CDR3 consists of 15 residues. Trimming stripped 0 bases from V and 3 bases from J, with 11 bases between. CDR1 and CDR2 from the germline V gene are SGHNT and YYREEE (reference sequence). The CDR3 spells CASSLVVGRTDTQYF. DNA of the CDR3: TGTGCCAGCAGCTTGGTTGTGGGGAGGACAGATACGCAGTATTTT.

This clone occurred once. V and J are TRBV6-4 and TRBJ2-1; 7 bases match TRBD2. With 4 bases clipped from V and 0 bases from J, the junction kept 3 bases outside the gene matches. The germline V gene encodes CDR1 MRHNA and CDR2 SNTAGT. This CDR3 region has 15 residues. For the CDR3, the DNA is TGTGCCAGCAGTGTTGGCGGGGGCTCCTACAATGAGCAGTTCTTC. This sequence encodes CASSVGGGSYNEQFF.

The CDR3 loop is CASSPPDSNEQFF. CDR3 DNA sequence: TGTGCCAGCAGCCCTCCTGACAGCAATGAGCAGTTCTTC. V usage is TRBV5-4 and J usage is TRBJ2-1; tentative D call: TRBD1 (5 bases). The V and J ends lost 4 bases and 6 bases respectively, with 11 bases between them. Looked up from germline, CDR1 is SGHNT and CDR2 is YYREEE (reference sequence). The CDR3 is 13 residues long.